In its sample, the clone carrying this T cell receptor beta chain was seen many times. Its antigen remains unidentified. Trimming removed 7 bases from V and 0 bases from J, with 15 bases in between. The CDR3 consists of 15 residues. Looked up from germline, CDR1 is SGHTA and CDR2 is FQGNSA. The data stem from a study of glioma-infiltrating T cells. Study-wide results and limits: Very few CDR3 sequences were shared between tissue and blood.

Using RNA template, CDR3s of TCR alpha and beta were amplified with iRepertoire arm-PCR. TCRdb independently ran MiXCR on the multiplex PCR reads; one entry per CDR3 protein. The table has under 200,000 distinct CDR3 sequences, 30% to 40% seen once. The chain joins TRBV7-2 to TRBJ1-1, with D maybe TRBD1 (5 bases). The sample was glioma tissue, nonneoplastic brain tissue, or PBMCs (not recorded which). The source of this sequence is a human donor with low-grade glioma or glioblastoma, undergoing nonglioma brain surgery, or in good health (not recorded which). The CDR3 bases are TGTGCCAGCACCTTGGGAGGGGCCATGAACACTGAAGCTTTCTTT. Translating it yields CASTLGGAMNTEAFF.